These 19 T cell receptor beta chains share one sample of origin, sequenced in a study of T cells in Graves' hyperthyroidism and ophthalmopathy. RNA transcripts provided the source from which TCR beta CDR3 regions were amplified. A set of HTBI primers served as the primers for a first-round RT-PCR of the TCR CDR3. Each CDR3 protein gets one entry after TCRdb re-called the multiplex PCR reads with MiXCR. Of just under 750,000 distinct CDR3 sequences listed, about 35% are singletons. The sample comprised blood. All receptors come from a woman aged 40 to 50 with Graves' hyperthyroidism.

In regard to this clonotype: This clone may be a read error of a much larger clone one base away. The rearrangement links TRBV10-3 to TRBJ2-7, with D perhaps being TRBD1 or TRBD2 (5 bases each). The germline CDR1 and CDR2 sequences are ENHRY and SYGVKD. This CDR3 has 15 residues. The CDR3 spells CASSESTGTPYEQYF. The CDR3 bases are TGTGCCAGCAGTGAGTCGACCGGGACCCCCTACGAGCAGTACTTC.

This clonotype is labeled as medium-sized. V is TRBV7-9 and J is TRBJ2-2; 8 bases are a match to TRBD2. This CDR3 region has 17 residues. With 5 bases clipped from V and 4 bases from J, the junction kept 12 bases outside the gene matches. In germline, CDR1 is SEHNR, CDR2 FQNEAQ (reference sequence). The CDR3, as DNA: TGTGCCAGCAGCGGAAATCGGGGGGGGACGGTCACCGGGGAGCTGTTTTTT. Translation: CASSGNRGGTVTGELFF.

The table lists this clonotype with many counts. V usage is TRBV10-3 and J usage is TRBJ1-5; D is unclear. Germline V gene lookup returns CDR1 ENHRY and CDR2 SYGVKD. V lost 0 bases to trimming and J lost 7 bases, with 13 bases between them. This CDR3 region has 15 residues. Written as DNA, the CDR3 is TGTGCCATCAGTGAGTCGATGACTCCGGGGCAGCCCCAGCATTTT. The encoded protein is CAISESMTPGQPQHF.

This clonotype occurred a few times. V gene TRBV5-4 combines with J gene TRBJ1-2; 12 bases map to TRBD1. From germline, CDR1 is SGHNT and CDR2 YYREEE (reference sequence). V shed 3 bases and J 7 bases; nucleotides not matched to a gene: 10. The CDR3 contains 16 residues. The CDR3 is CASSWGPGTGGVGYTF. Written as DNA, the CDR3 is TGTGCCAGCAGCTGGGGACCCGGGACAGGGGGCGTTGGCTACACCTTC.

The rearrangement joins TRBV29-1 to TRBJ1-2; 10 bases are a match to TRBD1. Trimming removed 4 bases from V and 2 bases from J; junction bases left unmatched: 10. The CDR3 is made up of 16 amino acids. CDR1 and CDR2 (germline): SQVTM, ANQGSEA. CDR3 region: CSVGGGGTGVNYGYTF. CDR3 nucleotides: TGCAGCGTTGGAGGGGGTGGGACAGGGGTCAACTATGGCTACACCTTC.

This chain links TRBV7-9 with TRBJ2-3; a weak D match, TRBD2 (5 bases). CDR3 length equals 13 residues. Trimming took 4 bases from V and 5 from J, leaving 10 bases between them. Germline-derived CDR1 and CDR2 are SEHNR and FQNEAQ (reference sequence). The CDR3 spells CASSSWRKDTQYF. The CDR3 DNA reads as TGTGCCAGCAGCTCATGGAGGAAAGATACGCAGTATTTT.

The chain is built from TRBV10-3 and TRBJ1-5; 8 bases match TRBD1. Germline CDR1 is ENHRY and CDR2 is SYGVKD. The CDR3 is 14 residues long. After removal of 9 bases from V and 4 bases from J, the junction contained 8 bases not matched to a gene. The CDR3 sequence is CAIRTGISNQPQHF. In nucleotides, the CDR3 is TGTGCCATACGGACAGGGATTTCTAATCAGCCCCAGCATTTT.

About this clonotype: Germline and junction disagree at one end, which may indicate a read error. The V call is TRBV7-3, the J call TRBJ1-3, with D possibly TRBD1 on 5 matching bases. CDR3 length: 15 amino acids. Per the germline V gene, CDR1 is SGHTA and CDR2 is FQGTGA. The CDR3 spells CASSMGRISGNTICF. The CDR3 DNA sequence: TGTGCCAGCAGCATGGGACGGATCTCTGGAAACACCATATGTTTT. Full variable domain (outside the CDR3, taken from reference TRBV7-3 and TRBJ1-3): GAGVSQTPSNKVTEKGKYVELRCDPISGHTALYWYRQSLGQGPEFLIYFQGTGAADDSGLPNDRFFAVRPEGSVSTLKIQRTERGDSAVYLCASSMGRISGNTICFGEGSWLTVV.

The V gene is TRBV7-6, the J gene TRBJ1-2; tentatively, D is TRBD1 (5 bases). Germline V CDR1 and CDR2: SGHVS, FNYEAQ. V lost 4 bases, J lost 8 bases, and 14 bases lay in between. This CDR3 is 13 amino acids long. The CDR3 DNA sequence: TGTGCCAGCAGCTCCCCGGGGGAAGGCGGCTACACCTTC. Amino acid sequence: CASSSPGEGGYTF.

The chain uses TRBV5-1 and TRBJ2-5, with D maybe TRBD2 (6 bases). Germline CDR1 is SGHRS and CDR2 is YFSETQ. Trimming pared 3 bases from V and 5 bases from J, leaving 20 bases between. The length of the CDR3 is 16 residues. CDR3 sequence: CASSSGPNNRGETQYF. The CDR3 DNA follows: TGCGCCAGCAGCTCAGGACCAAACAACCGGGGGGAGACCCAGTACTTC.

This clonotype was seen at least ten times. This chain joins TRBV4-2 and TRBJ2-2; D gene unclear. The CDR3 loop spans 16 amino acids. CDR1 and CDR2 (germline): LGHNA, YNFKEQ. The V end was cut by 0 bases, the J end by 3 bases, with 11 bases between. The CDR3 sequence: CASSQEVGPDTGELFF. The CDR3 DNA follows: TGTGCCAGCAGCCAAGAGGTCGGTCCTGACACCGGGGAGCTGTTTTTT.

The CDR3 spells CSAMGPQETQYF. The CDR3 DNA reads TGCAGTGCTATGGGGCCCCAAGAGACCCAGTACTTC. V is TRBV20-1 and J is TRBJ2-5, with D possibly being TRBD1 (5 bases). The CDR3 sequence is 12 residues long. V shed 4 bases and J shed 1 base, with 7 bases lying between them. Germline CDR1 is DFQATT and CDR2 is SNEGSKA (reference sequence).

The CDR3 sequence is CASSPGQGIDTEAFF. The CDR3 nucleotides read TGTGCCAGCAGCCCCGGACAGGGGATTGACACTGAAGCTTTCTTT. The chain couples TRBV9 to TRBJ1-1, with 9 positions matching TRBD1. The CDR3 runs 15 residues. Germline trimming cut 4 bases from V and 3 bases from J; bases unmatched to any gene: 7. Germline V gene sequence: CDR1 SGDLS, CDR2 YYNGEE.

This clonotype has more than one count but fewer than ten. J is TRBJ1-2 and V is TRBV12-3 or TRBV12-4; D is possibly TRBD1 (6 bases). The V end lost 6 bases, the J end lost 4 bases, and 15 bases lay between the germline ends. The CDR3 runs 14 residues. Written as DNA, the CDR3 is TGTGCCAGCAGCTCCCCGACAGGACCCTATGGCTACACCTTC. Translation: CASSSPTGPYGYTF.

In the case of this clonotype: Germline and junction disagree at one end, which may indicate a read error. This rearrangement joins TRBV7-2 to TRBJ2-5; possible D gene TRBD1, 5 bases. The DNA end is a closer match to TRBJ2-1, so the J assignment may be wrong. Looked up from germline, CDR1 is SGHTA and CDR2 is FQGNSA. This CDR3 has 14 residues. The CDR3 DNA reads as TGTGCCGGCAGCTCCTTGCAGGGTAGTCGGGAGCAGTTCTTC. As protein: CAGSSLQGSREQFF.

The table lists this clonotype with many counts. The chain couples TRBV19 to TRBJ1-1; D might be TRBD1 (6 bases). This CDR3 spans 15 amino acids. Trimming removed 3 bases from V and 1 base from J, with 12 bases in between. CDR1 is LNHDA, CDR2 SQIVND, per germline (reference sequence). Here the CDR3 reads CASSIRGARNTEAFF. CDR3 nucleotides: TGTGCCAGTAGTATTCGGGGGGCGCGGAACACTGAAGCTTTCTTT. The full variable domain, in which reference TRBV19 and TRBJ1-1 provide the parts outside the CDR3, is DGGITQSPKYLFRKEGQNVTLSCEQNLNHDAMYWYRQDPGQGLRLIYYSQIVNDFQKGDIAEGYSVSREKKESFPLTVTSAQKNPTAFYLCASSIRGARNTEAFFGQGTRLTVV.

The V gene is TRBV9, the J gene TRBJ2-7; D could derive from TRBD1 or TRBD2 (5 bases each). This CDR3 comprises 14 residues. The V and J ends lost 0 bases and 4 bases respectively, with 11 bases between them. Germline V CDR1 and CDR2: SGDLS, YYNGEE. CDR3 sequence reads: CASSVVGTSYEQYF. DNA of the CDR3: TGTGCCAGCAGCGTAGTGGGGACCTCATACGAGCAGTACTTC.

The table lists this clonotype with many counts. The CDR3 DNA is TGTGCCAGCAGTTACCGGGACGGAACGATCTACGAGCAGTACTTC. Protein sequence: CASSYRDGTIYEQYF. The chain recombines TRBV6-5 with TRBJ2-7; possibly TRBD1 or TRBD2 for D (5 bases each). CDR1 is MNHEY and CDR2 is SVGAGI in the germline V gene. The CDR3 has 15 amino acids. Trimming stripped 2 bases from V and 3 bases from J, with 14 bases between.

To note about this clonotype: A read error may be the cause here, since a much bigger clone is one base away. The rearrangement links TRBV29-1 to TRBJ2-7; 7 positions agree with TRBD2. V shed 3 bases and J 3 bases; nucleotides not matched to a gene: 11. Germline CDR1 and CDR2: SQVTM and ANQGSEA. CDR3 length equals 15 residues. The CDR3, as DNA: TGCAGCGTTGAGAACGCCGGACTAGTGGTCTACGAGCAGTACTTC. It yields the protein CSVENAGLVVYEQYF.